One and the same sample provided the 17 T cell receptor beta chains below, sequenced in a study of blood T cell repertoires in COVID-19. TCRdb's copy holds only in-frame clones and misses some; the assay was immunoSEQ multiplex PCR. This table holds 150,000 to 200,000 clones, 82% found once. Sequencing was performed on peripheral blood. Source of these receptors: a woman in her 30s with acute or convalescent COVID-19.

The V call is TRBV7-9, the J call TRBJ2-5; 8 nucleotides match TRBD2. The CDR3 is 19 residues long. Germline lookup yields CDR1 SEHNR and CDR2 FQNEAQ (reference sequence). V shed 1 base and J 0 bases; nucleotides not matched to a gene: 13. The CDR3: CASSLVPGTRGGDQETQYF. CDR3 nucleotide sequence: TGTGCCAGCAGCTTAGTTCCCGGGACTAGAGGCGGGGACCAAGAGACCCAGTACTTC.

This clone is a singleton in its sample. This chain connects TRBV5-4 to TRBJ2-1; 13 bases match TRBD2. In germline, CDR1 is SGHNT, CDR2 YYREEE (reference sequence). This CDR3 region has 18 residues. V trimming: 0 bases; J trimming: 4 bases; junction bases outside the gene matches: 7. CDR3 nucleotide sequence: TGTGCCAGCAGCTTGGGGGGACTAGCGGGGATGGGATACAATGAGCAGTTCTTC. It yields the protein CASSLGGLAGMGYNEQFF.

This clone was seen only once. The chain has TRBV28 and TRBJ2-7, with TRBD2 matching 7 bases. Germline CDR1 is MDHEN and CDR2 is SYDVKM. The CDR3 loop spans 15 amino acids. The trim removed 2 bases at V and 2 bases at J, leaving 6 bases unmatched. The CDR3 loop reads CASSLEASGTYEQYF. The CDR3 nucleotides read TGTGCCAGCAGTTTAGAGGCTAGCGGAACCTACGAGCAGTACTTC. Variable domain in full (rest from reference TRBV28 and TRBJ2-7): DVKVTQSSRYLVKRTGEKVFLECVQDMDHENMFWYRQDPGLGLRLIYFSYDVKMKEKGDIPEGYSVSREKKERFSLILESASTNQTSMYLCASSLEASGTYEQYFGPGTRLTVT.

This clone was seen only once. The rearrangement uses TRBV25-1 and TRBJ1-2; 9 nucleotides line up with TRBD1. Germline loops: CDR1 MGHDK, CDR2 SYGVNS. J gave up 5 bases and V 4 bases, and 5 bases lay outside the gene matches. CDR3 size: 14 residues. The CDR3 spells CASSVLGQGYGYTF. CDR3 nucleotides: TGTGCCAGCAGTGTCCTGGGACAGGGTTATGGCTACACCTTC.

This clone was counted once. V usage is TRBV11-3 and J usage is TRBJ2-1, with D maybe TRBD1 (5 bases). CDR3 length: 12 residues. Germline V gives CDR1 SGHNT, CDR2 YENEEA. Trimming took 5 bases from V and 6 from J, leaving 8 bases between them. The CDR3 spells CASSPDSNEQFF. The CDR3 nucleotides read TGTGCCAGCAGCCCCGACAGCAATGAGCAGTTCTTC.

V gene TRBV30 combines with J gene TRBJ1-1; D is undetermined. Germline loops: CDR1 GTSNPN, CDR2 SVGIG (reference sequence). Trimming shortened V by 6 bases and J by 10 bases, and 18 bases separated the two germline ends. This CDR3 is built from 12 residues. The CDR3 sequence is CACAPDSWGAFF. The CDR3 bases are TGTGCCTGTGCCCCGGACTCCTGGGGAGCTTTCTTT.

V gene TRBV4-3 combines with J gene TRBJ1-2, with 7 bases fitting TRBD1. Looked up from germline, CDR1 is LGHNA and CDR2 is YSLEER. V lost 4 bases to trimming and J lost 6 bases; unmatched junction nucleotides: 14. The CDR3 covers 16 residues. The CDR3 loop is CASSLKTGEKTDGYTF. The CDR3 nucleotides read TGCGCCAGCAGCCTTAAAACAGGGGAGAAAACGGATGGCTACACCTTC.

CDR3 sequence (DNA): TGTGCCAGCAGCCAGGGTCAGACAGCAGCTAACTATGGCTACACCTTC. Translating gives CASSQGQTAANYGYTF. The chain couples TRBV3-1 (or the pseudogene TRBV3-2) to TRBJ1-2; maybe TRBD1 (5 bases). Deletions cut 3 bases from V and 0 bases from J, with 14 bases between. Germline V CDR1 and CDR2: LGHDT, YNNKEL (reference sequence). This CDR3 has 16 amino acids.

A single count supports this clone. The chain carries TRBV6-5 and TRBJ2-4, with D possibly matching TRBD1 (6 bases). This CDR3 is 12 amino acids long. The V and J ends lost 6 bases and 8 bases respectively, with 11 bases between them. CDR1 and CDR2 (germline): MNHEY, SVGAGI. The CDR3 nucleotides read TGTGCCAGCAGGCCCTGGACAGACATTCAGTACTTC. Residues: CASRPWTDIQYF.

CDR3 residues: CASSLDTVTTREAFF. CDR3 nucleotide sequence: TGCGCCAGCAGCTTGGATACAGTTACCACCAGGGAAGCTTTCTTT. The chain uses TRBV5-1 and TRBJ1-1, with no clear D. The CDR3 extends over 15 amino acids. Trimming left V 0 bases short and J 8 bases short, with 17 bases between. Germline loops: CDR1 SGHRS, CDR2 YFSETQ.

The chain has TRBV6-2 or TRBV6-3 and TRBJ2-7; 12 bases are a match to TRBD2. The J segment lost 2 bases and the V segment lost 6 bases, leaving 11 bases of the junction unmatched. There are 17 residues in the CDR3. Germline V CDR1 and CDR2: MNHEY, SVGEGT. The chain's CDR3 is CASSRRMTSGSTYEQYF. DNA for the CDR3: TGTGCCAGCAGCCGCCGGATGACTAGCGGGAGTACCTACGAGCAGTACTTC.

The sample holds a few counts of this clone. This CDR3 reads CSVTTKSTGELFF. CDR3 nucleotide sequence: TGCAGCGTTACGACTAAGAGCACCGGGGAGCTGTTTTTT. The rearrangement joins TRBV29-1 to TRBJ2-2, with D tentatively TRBD2 (5 bases). Trimming left V 5 bases short and J 4 bases short, with 11 bases between. CDR3 length equals 13 residues. CDR1 SQVTM and CDR2 ANQGSEA come from the germline V gene.

The gene calls are TRBV27 and TRBJ2-3, with 11 positions matching TRBD2. Germline trimming cut 6 bases from V and 3 bases from J; bases unmatched to any gene: 5. The CDR3 totals 15 residues. The germline V gene encodes CDR1 MNHEY and CDR2 SMNVEV (reference sequence). In DNA form, the CDR3 reads TGTGCCAGCAGAACCGGGACTAGCGGTACAGATACGCAGTATTTT. Translation: CASRTGTSGTDTQYF.

The chain has TRBV19 and TRBJ1-2; 7 nucleotides agree with TRBD1. The CDR3 length is 16 residues. Unmatched junction bases numbered 15, after V lost 5 bases and J lost 6 bases. Germline lookup yields CDR1 LNHDA and CDR2 SQIVND (reference sequence). The CDR3: CASSFAQTGIGHGYTF. CDR3 DNA sequence: TGTGCCAGTAGTTTCGCCCAGACAGGGATCGGGCATGGCTACACCTTC.

This clone has only one observation. The genes are TRBV6-2 or TRBV6-3 and TRBJ1-5; D unresolved. CDR3 length equals 12 residues. Trimming left V 4 bases short and J 7 bases short, with 8 bases between. Germline CDR1 is MNHEY and CDR2 is SVGEGT. In nucleotides, the CDR3 is TGTGCCAGCAGTTTACGGGAGCAGCCCCAGCATTTT. Residues: CASSLREQPQHF.

This clone occurred once. V is TRBV15 and J is TRBJ1-4; 7 bases are shared with TRBD1. Germline CDR1 and CDR2: LNHNV and YYDKDF (reference sequence). This CDR3 has 14 residues. The J segment lost 11 bases and the V segment lost 5 bases, leaving 11 bases of the junction unmatched. The CDR3 is CATSSRTGEGKLFF. The CDR3, as DNA: TGTGCCACCAGCTCCCGGACAGGAGAGGGGAAACTGTTTTTT.

The V and J genes are TRBV5-1 and TRBJ2-1, with 10 nucleotides matching TRBD2. From germline, CDR1 is SGHRS and CDR2 YFSETQ. V shed 6 bases, J shed 7 bases, and the junction held 4 bases outside the gene matches. The CDR3 length is 13 residues. This CDR3 is CASTTSGFNEQFF. CDR3 nucleotide sequence: TGCGCCAGCACGACTAGCGGGTTTAATGAGCAGTTCTTC. Complete variable domain (other parts from reference TRBV5-1 and TRBJ2-1): KAGVTQTPRYLIKTRGQQVTLSCSPISGHRSVSWYQQTPGQGLQFLFEYFSETQRNKGNFPGRFSGRQFSNSRSEMNVSTLELGDSALYLCASTTSGFNEQFFGPGTRLTVL.